Listed below are T cell receptor beta chains from one sample, sequenced in a study of shared clonotypes between healthy human individuals. Generated by immunoSEQ multiplex PCR, the TCRdb table keeps only in-frame clones and is missing some. Altogether 2 million to 2.5 million clones are present, around 95% being singletons, with the ten largest covering approximately 0.13%. Sequenced: naive CD4+ T cells sorted from blood. The receptor source for this set is a man between 18 and 29 years old in good health. Each CDR3 is given with its conserved first and last residue. Each record gives: V gene, D gene, J gene, CDR3 protein, CDR3 DNA. The D gene is left open where the match is weak.

>TRBV5-6|TRBD1|TRBJ1-2
CASSLTGGAYGYTF
TGTGCCAGCAGCTTGACAGGGGGCGCGTATGGCTACACCTTC
>TRBV14|.|TRBJ1-2
CASSRPSGGYTF
TGTGCCAGCAGCCGGCCCAGCGGTGGCTACACCTTC
>TRBV29-1|.|TRBJ1-1
CSVLQGYPEAFF
TGCAGCGTTTTACAGGGTTACCCTGAAGCTTTCTTT
>TRBV6-1|.|TRBJ1-5
CASRHGTDQPQHF
TGTGCCAGCAGACACGGGACGGATCAGCCCCAGCATTTT
>TRBV7-7|.|TRBJ2-5
CASSPQGEAQYF
TGTGCTAGCAGCCCGCAGGGGGAGGCCCAGTACTTC
>TRBV30|TRBD2|TRBJ2-1
CAWVSGGRGEQFF
TGTGCCTGGGTTAGCGGGGGGCGCGGTGAGCAGTTCTTC
>TRBV30|.|TRBJ2-3
CAYTTGRSTDTQYF
TGTGCTTATACGACAGGGAGGAGCACAGATACGCAGTATTTT
>TRBV7-9|TRBD1|TRBJ2-5
CASSLLRDRGFETQYF
TGTGCCAGCAGCCTATTACGAGACAGGGGATTCGAGACCCAGTACTTC
>TRBV18|.|TRBJ2-5
CASSPSQTQYF
TGTGCCAGCTCACCAAGCCAGACCCAGTACTTC
>TRBV10-3|TRBD2|TRBJ2-3
CATSSGGRTDTQYF
TGTGCCACTTCCTCGGGGGGGCGCACAGATACGCAGTATTTT
>TRBV5-1|.|TRBJ1-1
CASSRGGAMNTEAFF
TGCGCCAGCAGCCGAGGGGGTGCCATGAACACTGAAGCTTTCTTT